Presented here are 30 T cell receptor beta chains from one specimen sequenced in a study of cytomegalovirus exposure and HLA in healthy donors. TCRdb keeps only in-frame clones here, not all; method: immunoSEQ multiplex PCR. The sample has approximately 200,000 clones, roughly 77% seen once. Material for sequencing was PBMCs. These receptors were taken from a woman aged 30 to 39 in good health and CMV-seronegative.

The CDR3 nucleotides read TGCACCAGCAGCCCCCGCCGGGACTACCCTTGGGTGCTGTTTTTT. Residues: CTSSPRRDYPWVLFF. This chain uses TRBV1 with TRBJ2-2; the D call of TRBD2 is as the table states it, not checked on the DNA. TRBV1 is a listed pseudogene. The CDR3 runs 15 residues.

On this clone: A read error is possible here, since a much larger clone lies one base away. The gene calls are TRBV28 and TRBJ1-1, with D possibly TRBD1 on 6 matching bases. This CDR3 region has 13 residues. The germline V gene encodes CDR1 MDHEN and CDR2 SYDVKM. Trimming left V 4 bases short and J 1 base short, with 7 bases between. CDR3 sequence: CASSSTGNTEAFF. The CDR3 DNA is TGTGCCAGCAGTTCGACAGGGAACACTGAAGCTTTCTTT.

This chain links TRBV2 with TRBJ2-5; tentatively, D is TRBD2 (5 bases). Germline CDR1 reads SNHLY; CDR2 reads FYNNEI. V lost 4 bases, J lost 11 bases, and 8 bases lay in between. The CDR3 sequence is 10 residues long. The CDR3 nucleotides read TGTGCCAGCAGTGGGACTCTACAGTACTTC. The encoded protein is CASSGTLQYF.

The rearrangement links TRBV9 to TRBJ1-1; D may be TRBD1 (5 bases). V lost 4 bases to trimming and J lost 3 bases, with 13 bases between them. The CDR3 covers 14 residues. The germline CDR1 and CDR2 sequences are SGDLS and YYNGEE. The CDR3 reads CASSPTWGDTEAFF. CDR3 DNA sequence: TGTGCCAGCAGCCCTACGTGGGGCGACACTGAAGCTTTCTTT.

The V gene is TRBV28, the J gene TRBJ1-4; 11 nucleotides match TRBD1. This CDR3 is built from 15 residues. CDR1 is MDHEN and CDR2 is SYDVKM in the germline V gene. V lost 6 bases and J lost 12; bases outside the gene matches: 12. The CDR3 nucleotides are TGTGCCAGCAGCTACGGACGGACAGGGGGCCTCCAACTGTTTTTT. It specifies CASSYGRTGGLQLFF.

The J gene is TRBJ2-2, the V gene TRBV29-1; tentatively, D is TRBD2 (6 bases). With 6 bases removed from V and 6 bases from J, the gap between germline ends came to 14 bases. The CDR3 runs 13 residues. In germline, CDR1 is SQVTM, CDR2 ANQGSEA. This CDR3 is CSVDQSGAGELFF. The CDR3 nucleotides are TGCAGCGTGGATCAGTCGGGGGCCGGGGAGCTGTTTTTT.

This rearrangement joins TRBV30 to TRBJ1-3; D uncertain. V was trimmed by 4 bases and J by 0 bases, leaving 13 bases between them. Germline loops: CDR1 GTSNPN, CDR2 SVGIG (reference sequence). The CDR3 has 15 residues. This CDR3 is CAWNRGIISGNTIYF. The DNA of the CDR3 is TGTGCCTGGAACCGGGGAATTATCTCTGGAAACACCATATATTTT.

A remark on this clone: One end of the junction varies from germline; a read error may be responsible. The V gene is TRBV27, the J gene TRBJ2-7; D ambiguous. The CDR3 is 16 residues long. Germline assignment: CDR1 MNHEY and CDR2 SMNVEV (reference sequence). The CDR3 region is CASTAASPVKAYEQYF. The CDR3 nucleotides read TGTGCCAGCACGGCGGCATCACCCGTAAAAGCCTATGAGCAGTACTTC.

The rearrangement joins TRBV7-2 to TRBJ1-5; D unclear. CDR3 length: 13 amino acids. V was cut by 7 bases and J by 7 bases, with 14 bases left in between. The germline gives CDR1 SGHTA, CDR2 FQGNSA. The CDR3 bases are TGTGCCAGCACCCCCCCGGGGAGGCAGCCCCAGCATTTT. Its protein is CASTPPGRQPQHF.

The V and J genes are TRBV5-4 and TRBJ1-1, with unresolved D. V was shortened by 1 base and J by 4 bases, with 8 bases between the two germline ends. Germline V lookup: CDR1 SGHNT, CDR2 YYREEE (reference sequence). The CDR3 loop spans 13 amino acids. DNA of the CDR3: TGTGCCAGCAGCTTGAGCGGCGGCACTGAAGCTTTCTTT. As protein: CASSLSGGTEAFF.

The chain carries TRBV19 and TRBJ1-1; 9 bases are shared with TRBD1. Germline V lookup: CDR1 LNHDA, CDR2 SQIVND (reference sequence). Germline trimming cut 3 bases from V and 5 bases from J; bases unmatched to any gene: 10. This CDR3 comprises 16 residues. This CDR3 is CASSIGRQGVRTEAFF. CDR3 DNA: TGTGCCAGTAGTATTGGGAGACAGGGGGTAAGGACTGAAGCTTTCTTT.

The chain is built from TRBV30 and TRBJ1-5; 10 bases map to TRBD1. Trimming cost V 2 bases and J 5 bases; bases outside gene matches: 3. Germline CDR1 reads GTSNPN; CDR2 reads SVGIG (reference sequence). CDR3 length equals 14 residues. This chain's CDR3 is CAWSLGTGDQPQHF. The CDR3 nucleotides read TGTGCCTGGAGTCTTGGGACAGGGGATCAGCCCCAGCATTTT.

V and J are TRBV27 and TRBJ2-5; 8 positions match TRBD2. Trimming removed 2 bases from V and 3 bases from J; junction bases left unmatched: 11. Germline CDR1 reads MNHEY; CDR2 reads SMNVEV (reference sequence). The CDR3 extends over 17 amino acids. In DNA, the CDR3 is TGTGCCAGCAGTTTAGATCCAGGCGGGGGGATGAAAGAGACCCAGTACTTC. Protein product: CASSLDPGGGMKETQYF.

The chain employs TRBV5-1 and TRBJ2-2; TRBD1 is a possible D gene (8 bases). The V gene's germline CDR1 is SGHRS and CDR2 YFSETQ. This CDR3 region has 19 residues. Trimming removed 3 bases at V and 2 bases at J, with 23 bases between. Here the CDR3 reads CASSWGRWTGRANTGELFF. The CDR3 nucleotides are TGCGCCAGCAGCTGGGGCCGCTGGACAGGGAGGGCCAACACCGGGGAGCTGTTTTTT.

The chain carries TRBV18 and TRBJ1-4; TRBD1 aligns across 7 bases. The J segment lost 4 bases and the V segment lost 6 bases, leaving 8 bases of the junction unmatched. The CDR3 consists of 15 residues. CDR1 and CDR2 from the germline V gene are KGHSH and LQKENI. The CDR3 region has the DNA TGTGCCAGCTCCCAAAGGAGACAGGGTAATGAAAAACTGTTTTTT. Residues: CASSQRRQGNEKLFF.

The CDR3 bases are TGTGCCAGCAGTTTATCGACCCTAGGACAGCACGGCAGCACAGATACGCAGTATTTT. As protein: CASSLSTLGQHGSTDTQYF. The gene calls are TRBV27 and TRBJ2-3, with D possibly TRBD1 on 6 matching bases. The CDR3 is 19 residues long. V shed 0 bases and J shed 0 bases, with 19 bases lying between them. Germline CDR1 reads MNHEY; CDR2 reads SMNVEV (reference sequence).

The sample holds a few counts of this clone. In DNA, the CDR3 is TGTGCCAGCAGGACACCGGGACAGGGGGCGCAAGGCTACACCTTC. This translates into CASRTPGQGAQGYTF. V and J are TRBV28 and TRBJ1-2; 12 nucleotides line up with TRBD1. This CDR3 is 15 amino acids long. V trimming: 6 bases; J trimming: 8 bases; junction bases outside the gene matches: 10. Germline CDR1 is MDHEN and CDR2 is SYDVKM.

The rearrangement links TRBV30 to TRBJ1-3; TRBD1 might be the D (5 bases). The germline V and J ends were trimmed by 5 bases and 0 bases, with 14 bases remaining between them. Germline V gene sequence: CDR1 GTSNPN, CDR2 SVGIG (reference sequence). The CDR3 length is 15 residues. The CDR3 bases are TGTGCCTGGGACCGGGGGGGGAGCTCTGGAAACACCATATATTTT. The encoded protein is CAWDRGGSSGNTIYF.

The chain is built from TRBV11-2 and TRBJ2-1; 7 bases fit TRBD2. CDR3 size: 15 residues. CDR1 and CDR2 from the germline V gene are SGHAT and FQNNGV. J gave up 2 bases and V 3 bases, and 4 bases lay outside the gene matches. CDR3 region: CASSFRGGPYNEQFF. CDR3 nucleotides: TGTGCCAGCAGCTTCCGCGGGGGACCCTACAATGAGCAGTTCTTC. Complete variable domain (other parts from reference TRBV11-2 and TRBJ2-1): EAGVAQSPRYKIIEKRQSVAFWCNPISGHATLYWYQQILGQGPKLLIQFQNNGVVDDSQLPKDRFSAERLKGVDSTLKIQPAKLEDSAVYLCASSFRGGPYNEQFFGPGTRLTVL.

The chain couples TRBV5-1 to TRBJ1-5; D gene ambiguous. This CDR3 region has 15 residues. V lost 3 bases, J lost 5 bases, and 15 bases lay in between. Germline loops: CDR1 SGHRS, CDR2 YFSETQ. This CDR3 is CASSSDPGPHQPQHF. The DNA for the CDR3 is TGCGCCAGCAGCTCCGATCCAGGCCCCCATCAGCCCCAGCATTTT.

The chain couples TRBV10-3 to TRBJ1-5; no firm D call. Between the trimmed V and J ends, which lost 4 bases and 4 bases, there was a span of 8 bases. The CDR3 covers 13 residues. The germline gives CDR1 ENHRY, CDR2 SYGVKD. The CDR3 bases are TGTGCCATCAGTGCCCAGGATAATCAGCCCCAGCATTTT. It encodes CAISAQDNQPQHF.

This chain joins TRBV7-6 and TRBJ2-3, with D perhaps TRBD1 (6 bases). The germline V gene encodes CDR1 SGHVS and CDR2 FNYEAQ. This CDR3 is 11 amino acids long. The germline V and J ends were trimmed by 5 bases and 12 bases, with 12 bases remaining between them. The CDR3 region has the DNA TGTGCCAGCAGCCCCGGACAGTTCCAGTATTTT. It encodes CASSPGQFQYF.

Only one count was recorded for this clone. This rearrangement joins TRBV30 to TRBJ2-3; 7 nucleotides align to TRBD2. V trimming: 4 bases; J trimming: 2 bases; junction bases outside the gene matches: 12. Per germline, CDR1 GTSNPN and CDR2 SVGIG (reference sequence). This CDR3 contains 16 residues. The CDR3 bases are TGTGCCTGGACCGCCCCTACTAGCGTAAACACAGATACGCAGTATTTT. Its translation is CAWTAPTSVNTDTQYF. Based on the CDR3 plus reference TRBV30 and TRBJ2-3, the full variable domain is SQTIHQWPATLVQPVGSPLSLECTVEGTSNPNLYWYRQAAGRGLQLLFYSVGIGQISSEVPQNLSASRPQDRQFILSSKKLLLSDSGFYLCAWTAPTSVNTDTQYFGPGTRLTVL.

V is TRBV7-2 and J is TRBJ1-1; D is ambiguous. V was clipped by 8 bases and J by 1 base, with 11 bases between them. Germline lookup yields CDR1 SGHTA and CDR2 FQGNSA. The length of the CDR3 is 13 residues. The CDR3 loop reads CASQIGPNTEAFF. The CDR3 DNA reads TGTGCCAGCCAGATTGGGCCGAACACTGAAGCTTTCTTT.

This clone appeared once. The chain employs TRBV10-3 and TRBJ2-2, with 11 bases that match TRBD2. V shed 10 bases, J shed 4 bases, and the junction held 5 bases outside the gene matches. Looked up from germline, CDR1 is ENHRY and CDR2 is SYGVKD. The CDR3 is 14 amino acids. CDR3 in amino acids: CATNLAGGTGELFF. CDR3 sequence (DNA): TGTGCCACAAACCTAGCGGGAGGCACCGGGGAGCTGTTTTTT.

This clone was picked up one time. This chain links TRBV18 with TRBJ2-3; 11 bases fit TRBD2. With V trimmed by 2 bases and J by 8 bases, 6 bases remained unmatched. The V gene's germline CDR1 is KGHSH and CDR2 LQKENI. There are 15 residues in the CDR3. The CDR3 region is CASSPTSGGSGTQYF. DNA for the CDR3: TGTGCCAGCTCACCAACTAGCGGGGGATCGGGTACGCAGTATTTT.

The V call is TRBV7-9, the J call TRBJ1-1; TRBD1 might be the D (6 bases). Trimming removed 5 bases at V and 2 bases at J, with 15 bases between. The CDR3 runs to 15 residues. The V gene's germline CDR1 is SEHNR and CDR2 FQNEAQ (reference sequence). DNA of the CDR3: TGTGCCAGCAGCGCAGGACAGTTGGTTAACACTGAAGCTTTCTTT. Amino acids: CASSAGQLVNTEAFF. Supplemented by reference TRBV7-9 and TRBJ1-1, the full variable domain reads DTGVSQNPRHKITKRGQNVTFRCDPISEHNRLYWYRQTLGQGPEFLTYFQNEAQLEKSRLLSDRFSAERPKGSFSTLEIQRTEQGDSAMYLCASSAGQLVNTEAFFGQGTRLTVV.

The CDR3: CASRRTGAYEQYF. CDR3 bases: TGTGCCAGCAGAAGGACAGGAGCCTACGAGCAGTACTTC. This chain connects TRBV6-5 to TRBJ2-7, with 7 bases lining up with TRBD1. This CDR3 spans 13 amino acids. Trimming cost V 6 bases and J 2 bases; bases outside gene matches: 4. The germline gives CDR1 MNHEY, CDR2 SVGAGI.

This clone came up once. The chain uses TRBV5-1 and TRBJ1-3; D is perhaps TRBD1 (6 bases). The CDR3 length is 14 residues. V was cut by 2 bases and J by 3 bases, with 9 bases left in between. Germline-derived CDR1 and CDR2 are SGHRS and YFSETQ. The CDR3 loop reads CASSLGQFGNTIYF. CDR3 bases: TGCGCCAGCAGCTTAGGACAGTTTGGAAACACCATATATTTT.

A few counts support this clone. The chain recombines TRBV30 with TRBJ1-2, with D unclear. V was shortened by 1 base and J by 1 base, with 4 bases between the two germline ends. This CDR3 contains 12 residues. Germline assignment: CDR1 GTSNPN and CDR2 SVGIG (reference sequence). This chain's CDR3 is CAWSDFNYGYTF. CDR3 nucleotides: TGTGCCTGGAGTGACTTTAACTATGGCTACACCTTC.